These 20 T cell receptor beta chains share one sample of origin, sequenced in a study of blood T cell repertoires in COVID-19. TCRdb's table, derived via immunoSEQ multiplex PCR, lists solely in-frame clones and lacks some. The sample lists 150,000 to 200,000 clones; approximately 86% were seen once. Material for sequencing was peripheral blood. All receptors come from a man between 60 and 75 years old who had recovered from COVID-19.

In its sample, this clone was seen a few times. The gene calls are TRBV7-9 and TRBJ1-1, with 9 bases matching TRBD1. This CDR3 region has 14 residues. V shed 6 bases and J 4 bases; nucleotides not matched to a gene: 6. The germline V gene encodes CDR1 SEHNR and CDR2 FQNEAQ (reference sequence). CDR3 protein: CASRGQGLGTEAFF. The CDR3 coding sequence is TGTGCCAGCAGGGGACAGGGATTAGGCACTGAAGCTTTCTTT. Complete variable domain (other parts from reference TRBV7-9 and TRBJ1-1): DTGVSQNPRHKITKRGQNVTFRCDPISEHNRLYWYRQTLGQGPEFLTYFQNEAQLEKSRLLSDRFSAERPKGSFSTLEIQRTEQGDSAMYLCASRGQGLGTEAFFGQGTRLTVV.

This sequence joins TRBV27 and TRBJ1-1; D not resolved. From germline, CDR1 is MNHEY and CDR2 SMNVEV (reference sequence). The CDR3 loop spans 14 amino acids. Trimming shortened V by 6 bases and J by 11 bases, and 22 bases separated the two germline ends. CDR3 amino acids: CASRPQAREQRAFF. As DNA, the CDR3 is TGTGCCAGCAGGCCCCAAGCCCGGGAACAACGGGCTTTCTTT.

The chain uses TRBV3-1 (or the pseudogene TRBV3-2) and TRBJ1-1; no definite D call. Germline CDR1 LGHDT, CDR2 YNNKEL (reference sequence). The CDR3 length is 14 residues. V dropped 3 bases and J dropped 0 bases, with 8 bases sitting between them. The CDR3 sequence is CASSQGRMNTEAFF. The DNA for the CDR3 is TGTGCCAGCAGCCAGGGCCGAATGAACACTGAAGCTTTCTTT.

The CDR3 protein is CASSGTRNLFLAKNIQYF. CDR3 sequence (DNA): TGTGCCAGCTCCGGGACTAGAAATTTATTTCTAGCCAAAAACATTCAGTACTTC. The chain is built from TRBV2 and TRBJ2-4, with 8 bases lining up with TRBD2. The V gene's germline CDR1 is SNHLY and CDR2 FYNNEI. The CDR3 length is 18 residues. V dropped 8 bases and J dropped 0; count of bases not matched to a gene: 15.

The chain joins TRBV12-3 or TRBV12-4 to TRBJ2-5, with TRBD2 matching over 7 bases. V was pared by 10 bases and J by 7 bases, with 9 bases of the junction left unmatched. The CDR3 runs 12 residues. The CDR3 is CATVAGGGTQYF. The CDR3 DNA is TGTGCCACCGTAGCGGGCGGCGGGACCCAGTACTTC.

The chain carries TRBV12-3 or TRBV12-4 and TRBJ1-4, with 7 bases matching TRBD1. J lost 9 bases, V lost 5 bases, and 3 bases had no gene match. The CDR3 is made up of 12 amino acids. CDR3: CASSATGKKLFF. Here the CDR3 DNA reads TGTGCCAGCAGTGCGACAGGGAAAAAACTGTTTTTT.

This chain links TRBV19 with TRBJ1-1; D may be TRBD1 (5 bases). This CDR3 contains 15 residues. Germline V gene data show CDR1 as LNHDA and CDR2 as SQIVND (reference sequence). V lost 7 bases to trimming and J lost 3 bases, with 18 bases between them. The CDR3 DNA sequence: TGTGCCAGTACGGGTAAAGCAGGGCAGTACACTGAAGCTTTCTTT. Translation: CASTGKAGQYTEAFF.

The chain couples TRBV7-2 to TRBJ1-2; 12 nucleotides match TRBD1. Germline CDR1 SGHTA, CDR2 FQGNSA. The length of the CDR3 is 16 residues. The ends lost 3 bases at V and 4 bases at J; junction bases unmatched: 6. The CDR3 here is CASSFLPGQGAYGYTF. The CDR3 nucleotides are TGTGCCAGCAGCTTTCTACCGGGACAGGGGGCCTATGGCTACACCTTC.

The chain combines TRBV6-5 with TRBJ2-7; 10 bases line up with TRBD1. V gave up 0 bases and J gave up 2 bases; unmatched junction bases: 1. Germline CDR1 reads MNHEY; CDR2 reads SVGAGI. The CDR3 spans 15 residues. The CDR3: CASSYSGQGAYEQYF. The CDR3 DNA sequence: TGTGCCAGCAGTTACTCTGGACAGGGGGCCTACGAGCAGTACTTC.

This clone was observed a handful of times. DNA for the CDR3: TGCGCCAGCAGCCCTAGCGGGGGGACCTACGAGCAGTACTTC. Residues: CASSPSGGTYEQYF. The chain employs TRBV5-1 and TRBJ2-7; 11 bases line up with TRBD2. CDR1 and CDR2 (germline): SGHRS, YFSETQ. Trimming at V came to 4 bases and at J to 2 bases, leaving 2 bases not matched to a gene. This CDR3 has 14 residues.

This chain uses TRBV29-1 with TRBJ1-1, with 8 positions matching TRBD1. V was clipped by 3 bases and J by 10 bases; unmatched bases: 13. The CDR3 has 14 amino acids. Germline assignment: CDR1 SQVTM and CDR2 ANQGSEA. The CDR3 is CSVDEGGDRRLAFF. CDR3 nucleotide sequence: TGCAGCGTTGACGAGGGGGGGGACAGGCGTTTAGCTTTCTTT.

This clone was detected a few times. This sequence joins TRBV7-9 and TRBJ1-1; 8 bases map to TRBD1. CDR3 length equals 13 residues. V was pared by 5 bases and J by 3 bases, with 2 bases of the junction left unmatched. Germline assignment: CDR1 SEHNR and CDR2 FQNEAQ (reference sequence). This chain's CDR3 is CASSGQGDTEAFF. CDR3 DNA: TGTGCCAGCAGCGGACAGGGAGACACTGAAGCTTTCTTT.

The chain links TRBV30 to TRBJ2-1; D possibly corresponds to TRBD1 (5 bases). V dropped 2 bases and J dropped 5 bases, with 19 bases sitting between them. The V gene's germline CDR1 is GTSNPN and CDR2 SVGIG (reference sequence). The CDR3 sequence is 16 residues long. In DNA form, the CDR3 reads TGTGCCTGGAGTCTCCCCCGTGGCCCCAGGGACAATGAGCAGTTCTTC. This codes for CAWSLPRGPRDNEQFF.

The rearrangement links TRBV10-1 to TRBJ2-5; TRBD2 matches 9 bases. CDR3 length: 16 amino acids. CDR1 is WNHNN and CDR2 is SYGVQD in the germline V gene (reference sequence). Trimming cost V 5 bases and J 4 bases; bases outside gene matches: 11. This CDR3 is CASSPLRRGGRETQYF. The CDR3 DNA reads TGCGCCAGCAGTCCCCTACGGCGGGGGGGCCGAGAGACCCAGTACTTC.

This chain links TRBV11-3 with TRBJ2-4, with D perhaps matching TRBD1 (6 bases). The germline V gene encodes CDR1 SGHNT and CDR2 YENEEA. V was cut by 0 bases and J by 7 bases, with 7 bases left in between. This CDR3 comprises 13 residues. CDR3 residues: CASSLDRGNIQYF. CDR3 coding DNA: TGTGCCAGCAGCTTAGACAGGGGTAACATTCAGTACTTC.

This chain links TRBV19 with TRBJ2-1; D unresolved. The germline gives CDR1 LNHDA, CDR2 SQIVND (reference sequence). CDR3 length: 14 amino acids. Trimming pared 7 bases from V and 0 bases from J, leaving 10 bases between. CDR3 region: CASMGSTSYNEQFF. Written as DNA, the CDR3 is TGTGCCAGTATGGGCTCGACCTCCTACAATGAGCAGTTCTTC.

This chain joins TRBV15 and TRBJ1-4; weak D call: TRBD1 (5 bases). Germline V gene data show CDR1 as LNHNV and CDR2 as YYDKDF (reference sequence). V was clipped by 4 bases and J by 3 bases, with 15 bases between them. This CDR3 comprises 16 residues. CDR3 sequence (DNA): TGTGCCACCAGCAAATCCCGACAGTATCCTAATGAAAAACTGTTTTTT. Protein product: CATSKSRQYPNEKLFF.

V is TRBV6-5 and J is TRBJ1-6; D unclear. The CDR3 length is 15 residues. Deletions cut 7 bases from V and 7 bases from J, with 17 bases between. Per germline, CDR1 MNHEY and CDR2 SVGAGI. This CDR3 reads CASTADRSPNSPLHF. CDR3 DNA sequence: TGTGCCAGCACTGCAGATCGATCCCCGAATTCACCCCTCCACTTT.

This clone was seen a few times. The rearrangement uses TRBV6-1 and TRBJ2-7; 7 bases are shared with TRBD1. The CDR3 totals 11 residues. V dropped 2 bases and J dropped 13; count of bases not matched to a gene: 5. Per the germline V gene, CDR1 is MNHNS and CDR2 is SASEGT. As DNA, the CDR3 is TGTGCCAGCAGTGAACAGGACAGGCGATACTTC. Its translation: CASSEQDRRYF.

The chain uses TRBV9 and TRBJ2-6; D unresolved. The CDR3 covers 20 residues. V was pared by 3 bases and J by 1 base, with 23 bases between. The V gene's germline CDR1 is SGDLS and CDR2 YYNGEE. CDR3 bases: TGTGCCAGCAGCGAAGTCCCCCACATGAACCTGATTTCTGGGGCCAACGTCCTGACTTTC. Translating it yields CASSEVPHMNLISGANVLTF.